Shown below are 3 T cell receptor beta chains from a single sample sequenced in a study of identical twins. One entry per CDR3 protein results from TCRdb running MiXCR on the 5' RACE reads. The sample gives 1.5 million or so distinct CDR3 sequences, about 31% of which show up once; around 0.3% is in the top ten. The material sequenced was cord blood. Receptor source: a newborn girl in good health.

V gene TRBV9 combines with J gene TRBJ2-1; D unresolved. The germline V gene encodes CDR1 SGDLS and CDR2 YYNGEE. The length of the CDR3 is 14 residues. The ends were cut back, 7 bases at V and 8 bases at J, with 19 bases in the middle. CDR3: CASPLTPSLDEQFF. CDR3 bases: TGTGCCAGCCCCTTGACTCCGTCCCTTGATGAGCAGTTCTTC.

A note on this clonotype: Because it lacks the conserved phenylalanine or tryptophan at the end, this CDR3 is likely a read error. J is TRBJ1-4 and V is TRBV20-1; D uncertain. Germline assignment: CDR1 DFQATT and CDR2 SNEGSKA (reference sequence). The CDR3 covers 13 residues. V lost 5 bases, J lost 0 bases, and 7 bases lay in between. The CDR3 DNA follows: TGCAGTGCTTCAGTATCAACTAATGAAAAACTGTTTTCT. Translated: CSASVSTNEKLFS.

This chain uses TRBV2 with TRBJ1-4; D uncertain. The V gene lost 3 bases and the J gene lost 7 bases, with 3 bases spanning the gap. The V gene's germline CDR1 is SNHLY and CDR2 FYNNEI. This CDR3 comprises 11 residues. As DNA, the CDR3 is TGTGCCAGCAGTGATTTTGAAAAACTGTTTTTT. Protein product: CASSDFEKLFF.